This TCR beta chain originates from a study of control samples from healthy donors and cancer patients. This clone was counted once. The assay was immunoSEQ multiplex PCR, and TCRdb's table has in-frame clones only and misses some. The sample includes approximately 150,000 clones, approximately 92% seen only once; the top ten take just over 2%. This CDR3 is built from 15 residues. V lost 7 bases and J lost 3, with 18 bases in between. The V gene's germline CDR1 is MNHEY and CDR2 SVGAGI. This TCR was sampled from a woman aged 40-49 years in good health. J is TRBJ1-2 and V is TRBV6-5; possible D gene TRBD1, 5 bases. The sample consisted of blood. CDR3 region: CASIRGPLQYYGYTF. The CDR3 DNA follows: TGTGCCAGCATTAGGGGCCCCCTTCAATACTATGGCTACACCTTC.